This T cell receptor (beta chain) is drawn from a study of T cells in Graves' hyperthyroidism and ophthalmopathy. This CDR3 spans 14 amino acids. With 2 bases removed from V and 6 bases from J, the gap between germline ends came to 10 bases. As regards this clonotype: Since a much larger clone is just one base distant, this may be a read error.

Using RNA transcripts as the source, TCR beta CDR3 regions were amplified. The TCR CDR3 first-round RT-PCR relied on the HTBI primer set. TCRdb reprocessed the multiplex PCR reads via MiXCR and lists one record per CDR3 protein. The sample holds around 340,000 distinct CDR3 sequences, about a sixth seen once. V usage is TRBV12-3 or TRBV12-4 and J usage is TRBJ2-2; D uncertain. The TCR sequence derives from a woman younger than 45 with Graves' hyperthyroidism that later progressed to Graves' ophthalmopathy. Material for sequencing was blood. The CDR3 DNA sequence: TGTGCCAGCAGTTTAAAGGGTTACCCCGGGGAGCTGTTTTTT. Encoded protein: CASSLKGYPGELFF.